This T cell receptor (beta chain) was found in a study of glioma-infiltrating T cells after dendritic cell vaccination. Overall study: Dendritic cells derived from monocytes and pulsed with autologous tumor lysate formed the vaccine. Dendritic cell vaccine was injected intradermally three times, biweekly.

The time point was: after dendritic cell vaccination, including at tumor progression/relapse. The CDR3 loop spans 13 amino acids. V was pared by 7 bases and J by 9 bases, with 7 bases of the junction left unmatched. In germline, CDR1 is SQVTM, CDR2 ANQGSEA. Whole-study results and caveats: TCR clonality showed no direct relationship with survival. Higher pretreatment TIL content predicted longer progression-free time and survival.

The assay was immunoSEQ multiplex PCR, and TCRdb's table has in-frame clones only and misses some. The sample lists over 80,000 clones, over 75% seen once, with approximately 2% in the top ten. Concerning this clone: Its matching antigen is unknown.

The specimen comprised blood, sampled after dendritic cell vaccination. The source of this sequence is a human donor with glioblastoma. The chain couples TRBV29-1 to TRBJ2-1; 12 bases fit TRBD1. CDR3: CSGGTGGAGEQFF. CDR3 sequence (DNA): TGCAGCGGGGGGACAGGGGGCGCGGGTGAGCAGTTCTTC.